The 20 T cell receptor beta chains below were found in one sample sequenced in a study of OX40 agonist ivuxolimab in advanced cancers. TCRdb's table, derived via immunoSEQ multiplex PCR, lists solely in-frame clones and lacks some. Counted here are over 95,000 clones, 90% to 95% occurring once; the ten biggest clones make up 0.3% to 0.4%. The specimen was CD4+ or CD8+ T cells sorted from blood, collected in a trial of the OX40 agonist ivuxolimab. Receptors originate from an adult with an advanced solid tumor such as melanoma, head and neck, liver or kidney cancer.

The chain uses TRBV7-7 and TRBJ2-3; D is perhaps TRBD1 or TRBD2 (5 bases each). Trimming removed 5 bases at V and 0 bases at J, with 9 bases between. The CDR3 is made up of 14 amino acids. Germline V gene sequence: CDR1 SSHAT, CDR2 FNYEAQ (reference sequence). This CDR3 reads CASSRGASTDTQYF. The CDR3 nucleotides read TGTGCCAGCAGCCGAGGGGCTAGCACAGATACGCAGTATTTT.

The chain recombines TRBV19 with TRBJ2-5; possible D gene TRBD2, 5 bases. Deletions cut 5 bases from V and 3 bases from J, with 13 bases between. Germline V gene lookup returns CDR1 LNHDA and CDR2 SQIVND (reference sequence). This CDR3 is built from 14 residues. CDR3 nucleotide sequence: TGTGCCAGTAGTCCCGGACGGGGAGAAGAGACCCAGTACTTC. Its translation is CASSPGRGEETQYF. Using reference TRBV19 and TRBJ2-5 for the parts outside the CDR3, the full variable domain is DGGITQSPKYLFRKEGQNVTLSCEQNLNHDAMYWYRQDPGQGLRLIYYSQIVNDFQKGDIAEGYSVSREKKESFPLTVTSAQKNPTAFYLCASSPGRGEETQYFGPGTRLLVL.

The chain combines TRBV6-6 with TRBJ2-1; D gene unclear. Germline V gives CDR1 MNHNY, CDR2 SVGAGI (reference sequence). Trimming took 2 bases from V and 9 from J, leaving 8 bases between them. The CDR3 is made up of 12 amino acids. The CDR3 spells CASSYLGFEQFF. The CDR3 nucleotides read TGTGCCAGCAGTTACCTAGGATTTGAGCAGTTCTTC.

The CDR3 nucleotides read TGTGCCAGTAGTGCCTTGATCTCTGGGGCCAACGTCCTGACTTTC. This translates into CASSALISGANVLTF. The chain carries TRBV19 and TRBJ2-6; D uncertain. The V and J ends lost 5 bases and 0 bases respectively, with 8 bases between them. Germline-derived CDR1 and CDR2 are LNHDA and SQIVND (reference sequence). The CDR3 extends over 15 amino acids.

The chain recombines TRBV28 with TRBJ2-7; 8 bases align to TRBD1. CDR3 length equals 15 residues. Losses at the gene ends were 6 bases for V and 0 bases for J; bases not matched to a gene: 7. CDR1 MDHEN and CDR2 SYDVKM come from the germline V gene. This CDR3 reads CASSSGQGASYEQYF. The CDR3 bases are TGTGCCAGCAGCTCCGGACAGGGAGCCTCCTACGAGCAGTACTTC.

The chain joins TRBV28 to TRBJ1-3; no reliable D call. Germline CDR1 reads MDHEN; CDR2 reads SYDVKM. Trimming pared 4 bases from V and 0 bases from J, leaving 13 bases between. This CDR3 is 16 amino acids long. The CDR3 reads CASSSPESRSGNTIYF. The CDR3 coding sequence is TGTGCCAGCAGTTCCCCCGAGTCGCGCTCTGGAAACACCATATATTTT.

The J gene is TRBJ2-1, the V gene TRBV20-1; D is perhaps TRBD2 (9 bases). The CDR3 loop spans 11 amino acids. From germline, CDR1 is DFQATT and CDR2 SNEGSKA (reference sequence). V lost 6 bases and J lost 14, with 17 bases in between. Here the CDR3 reads CSAYRGTSKFF. CDR3 sequence (DNA): TGCAGTGCCTACAGGGGGACTAGCAAGTTCTTC.

This clone showed up just a few times. The chain uses TRBV5-4 and TRBJ2-1; the match to TRBD1 covers 8 bases. The germline V gene encodes CDR1 SGHNT and CDR2 YYREEE (reference sequence). V lost 3 bases to trimming and J lost 0 bases; unmatched junction nucleotides: 2. This CDR3 has 15 residues. CDR3 sequence: CASSWGQDSYNEQFF. The CDR3 DNA sequence: TGTGCCAGCAGCTGGGGACAGGACTCCTACAATGAGCAGTTCTTC.

The V gene is TRBV11-2, the J gene TRBJ2-1; 7 bases are a match to TRBD2. The germline gives CDR1 SGHAT, CDR2 FQNNGV. The CDR3 is 17 residues long. With 1 base clipped from V and 0 bases from J, the junction kept 6 bases outside the gene matches. CDR3 loop: CASSLGGGLSSYNEQFF. CDR3 nucleotides: TGTGCCAGCAGCTTAGGGGGGGGACTTAGCTCCTACAATGAGCAGTTCTTC. Variable domain in full (rest from reference TRBV11-2 and TRBJ2-1): EAGVAQSPRYKIIEKRQSVAFWCNPISGHATLYWYQQILGQGPKLLIQFQNNGVVDDSQLPKDRFSAERLKGVDSTLKIQPAKLEDSAVYLCASSLGGGLSSYNEQFFGPGTRLTVL.

This clone was recorded a few times. V and J are TRBV4-2 and TRBJ1-5, with 7 bases identical to TRBD1. Germline V CDR1 and CDR2: LGHNA, YNFKEQ. Trimming took 1 base from V and 5 from J; bases not matched to a gene: 5. This CDR3 comprises 15 residues. CDR3 amino acids: CASSQAGQQHQPQHF. The CDR3, as DNA: TGTGCCAGCAGCCAAGCGGGACAGCAACATCAGCCCCAGCATTTT.

J is TRBJ2-1 and V is TRBV11-1, with unresolved D. This CDR3 region has 13 residues. Trimming stripped 1 base from V and 12 bases from J, with 13 bases between. Germline V gives CDR1 SGHAT, CDR2 FQDESV (reference sequence). The CDR3 nucleotides are TGTGCCAGCAGCTTAGAAAGTCGCTCAAGGCAGTTCTTC. Residues: CASSLESRSRQFF.

This sequence joins TRBV5-6 and TRBJ2-3; 7 nucleotides align to TRBD1. The CDR3 spans 16 residues. V was clipped by 0 bases and J by 1 base; unmatched bases: 5. Per the germline V gene, CDR1 is SGHDT and CDR2 is YYEEEE. This CDR3 reads CASSLVRTGRTDTQYF. The CDR3 region has the DNA TGTGCCAGCAGCTTGGTTCGGACAGGACGCACAGATACGCAGTATTTT.

The chain joins TRBV5-8 to TRBJ2-5, with TRBD2 as a possible D gene (6 bases). The germline V and J ends were trimmed by 0 bases and 5 bases, with 14 bases remaining between them. Germline V gives CDR1 SGHTS, CDR2 YDEGEE. The CDR3 is 15 residues long. The CDR3 region is CASSLGGARGETQYF. In nucleotides, the CDR3 is TGTGCCAGCAGCTTGGGCGGGGCCCGGGGGGAGACCCAGTACTTC.

The V and J genes are TRBV5-4 and TRBJ2-3; 15 nucleotides align to TRBD2. V lost 2 bases, J lost 0 bases, and 1 base stayed unmatched. Germline CDR1 reads SGHNT; CDR2 reads YYREEE (reference sequence). CDR3 length: 17 amino acids. The CDR3 loop reads CASSLGLAGGSTDTQYF. For the CDR3, the DNA is TGTGCCAGCAGCTTAGGACTAGCGGGAGGGAGCACAGATACGCAGTATTTT.

This clone was detected once. This chain connects TRBV5-4 to TRBJ2-3; 13 nucleotides match TRBD2. Germline V lookup: CDR1 SGHNT, CDR2 YYREEE (reference sequence). This CDR3 is 14 amino acids long. Trimming removed 6 bases from V and 9 bases from J; junction bases left unmatched: 7. As DNA, the CDR3 is TGTGCCAGCACCCCGGGACTAGCGGGAAACACGCAGTATTTT. Encoded protein: CASTPGLAGNTQYF.

This clone showed up just once. The chain uses TRBV5-8 and TRBJ1-2, with a tentative D call TRBD1 (5 bases). The CDR3 spans 13 residues. Germline loops: CDR1 SGHTS, CDR2 YDEGEE. The V end lost 1 base, the J end lost 8 bases, and 12 bases lay between the germline ends. CDR3 nucleotide sequence: TGTGCCAGCAGCTTGACCGGGGGGTCGGGCTACACCTTC. Protein sequence: CASSLTGGSGYTF. Full variable domain (outside the CDR3, taken from reference TRBV5-8 and TRBJ1-2): EAGVTQSPTHLIKTRGQQATLRCSPISGHTSVYWYQQALGLGLQFLLWYDEGEERNRGNFPPRFSGRQFPNYSSELNVNALELEDSALYLCASSLTGGSGYTFGSGTRLTVV.

The rearrangement uses TRBV5-4 and TRBJ2-5, with D unresolved. The ends were cut back, 2 bases at V and 3 bases at J, with 8 bases in the middle. Germline V CDR1 and CDR2: SGHNT, YYREEE (reference sequence). The CDR3 loop spans 13 amino acids. The chain's CDR3 is CASSFSGKETQYF. The CDR3 DNA reads as TGTGCCAGCAGCTTTTCTGGGAAAGAGACCCAGTACTTC.

This clone was detected a few times. The chain employs TRBV27 and TRBJ1-5; D gene uncertain. V dropped 0 bases and J dropped 4 bases, with 7 bases sitting between them. The CDR3 consists of 14 residues. Germline V CDR1 and CDR2: MNHEY, SMNVEV (reference sequence). CDR3 DNA: TGTGCCAGCAGTTTATCAGGGTTTAATCAGCCCCAGCATTTT. It yields the protein CASSLSGFNQPQHF.

V usage is TRBV28 and J usage is TRBJ2-7; the D gene could be TRBD1 or TRBD2 (5 bases each). V lost 2 bases, J lost 7 bases, and 15 bases lay in between. The CDR3 has 14 residues. Germline V lookup: CDR1 MDHEN, CDR2 SYDVKM. The CDR3 DNA is TGTGCCAGCAGTTTAGACAGAGTCGAGGGGGAGCAGTACTTC. Protein product: CASSLDRVEGEQYF.

The CDR3 bases are TGTGCCAGCAGCCAAGGACTAGCGGGAGTAGAGACCCAGTACTTC. Translation: CASSQGLAGVETQYF. The chain links TRBV7-2 to TRBJ2-5; 13 nucleotides line up with TRBD2. V was pared by 5 bases and J by 4 bases, with 4 bases of the junction left unmatched. Germline assignment: CDR1 SGHTA and CDR2 FQGNSA. CDR3 length equals 15 residues. The full variable domain, rest sourced from reference TRBV7-2 and TRBJ2-5, is GAGVSQSPSNKVTEKGKDVELRCDPISGHTALYWYRQSLGQGLEFLIYFQGNSAPDKSGLPSDRFSAERTGGSVSTLTIQRTQQEDSAVYLCASSQGLAGVETQYFGPGTRLLVL.